A selection of T cell receptor beta chains follows, all from one sample in a study of PD-L1 blockade in urothelial cancer. The protocol was immunoSEQ multiplex PCR, while the TCRdb copy is restricted to in-frame clones and leaves out a portion. The table shows more than 95,000 clones, with around 86% occurring only once. The specimen comprised PBMCs, sampled around atezolizumab (anti-PD-L1) treatment. Every receptor here comes from a man in his fifties or sixties with urothelial cancer. Both conserved end residues are part of each CDR3. Each record gives: V gene, J gene, clone size, D gene, CDR3 DNA, CDR3 protein. D genes are given only for firm matches. Size is stated for part of the rows, as once, few or many counts, or as a class when the clone is expanded.

TRBV30	TRBJ2-1	once	TRBD2	TGTGCCTGGAGTGGGGCTAGCGGGAGGGCCCGAGGGAATGAGCAGTTCTTC	CAWSGASGRARGNEQFF
TRBV15	TRBJ1-6	once	.	TGTGCCACCAGCGCAGGGGCCTCGAGCTCCTATAATTCACCCCTCCACTTT	CATSAGASSSYNSPLHF
TRBV30	TRBJ2-7	.	TRBD1	TGTGCCTGGAATCGGGACAGGGGAAGTTACGAGCAGTACTTC	CAWNRDRGSYEQYF
TRBV6-6	TRBJ2-5	.	.	TGTGCCAGCAGTCGAGGACTACAAGAGACCCAGTACTTC	CASSRGLQETQYF
TRBV18	TRBJ1-6	few	TRBD1	TGTGCCAGCTCACACACACGGGACAGCACACCCCTCCACTTT	CASSHTRDSTPLHF
TRBV7-2	TRBJ1-4	.	.	TGTGCCAGCAGCTTAGCAGGGGCTGGTGAAAAACTGTTTTTT	CASSLAGAGEKLFF
TRBV28	TRBJ2-7	.	.	TGTGCCAGCAGTTTACCGCAGGGTTCCTACGAGCAGTACTTC	CASSLPQGSYEQYF
TRBV27	TRBJ2-2	.	TRBD2	TGTGCCAGCAGTGGGTGGGACTACATGAACACCGGGGAGCTGTTTTTT	CASSGWDYMNTGELFF
TRBV6-5	TRBJ1-3	once	.	TGTGCCAGCAGTTACTCGAGGAGGGCCACTGGAAACACCATATATTTT	CASSYSRRATGNTIYF
TRBV27	TRBJ1-5	few	.	TGTGCCAGCAGTTTATCTCGGGTCGCCGGTGTGCCCCAGCATTTT	CASSLSRVAGVPQHF
TRBV5-6	TRBJ2-2	few	.	TGTGCCAGCAGCTCCCGGGCCGGGATCACCGGGGAGCTGTTTTTT	CASSSRAGITGELFF
TRBV19	TRBJ2-7	.	TRBD2	TGTGCCAGTAGGCGGACTAGTTTGTCCTACGAGCAGTACTTC	CASRRTSLSYEQYF
TRBV5-4	TRBJ1-2	.	TRBD1	TGTGCCAGCAGCCTACAGGGGTCACTTGGCTACACCTTC	CASSLQGSLGYTF
TRBV5-1	TRBJ2-3	.	TRBD2	TGCGCCAGCAGCCGGACTAGCGGGACGACAGATACGCAGTATTTT	CASSRTSGTTDTQYF
TRBV5-5	TRBJ1-1	.	TRBD1	TGTGCCAGCAGCTGGCAGACAGGGGGCACTGAAGCTTTCTTT	CASSWQTGGTEAFF
TRBV4-1	TRBJ2-1	.	.	TGCGCCAGCAGCAAAACAGGGTCGGTCAATGAGCAGTTCTTC	CASSKTGSVNEQFF
TRBV14	TRBJ2-7	.	TRBD2	TGTGCCAGCAGCCTTAGCGGGACTCCTCCTTACGAGCAGTACTTC	CASSLSGTPPYEQYF
TRBV5-6	TRBJ2-7	once	.	TGTGCCAGCAGCTTGGTTGGACGGCCACAGGACGAGCAGTACTTC	CASSLVGRPQDEQYF
TRBV7-8	TRBJ2-5	.	TRBD1	TGTGCCAGCAGCTCCCCCGGGACAGGGTACGAGACCCAGTACTTC	CASSSPGTGYETQYF
TRBV30	TRBJ2-7	.	.	TGTGCCTGGAGGGGGCTGGCAGGCTACGAGCAGTACTTC	CAWRGLAGYEQYF
TRBV4-1	TRBJ2-1	once	.	TGCGCCAGCAGCCAAGTTGGGGGGAGAGAGCAGTTCTTC	CASSQVGGREQFF
TRBV6-5	TRBJ2-7	few	.	TGTGCCAGCAGTCCCCCGGGACTTCGATCCCACGAGCAGTACTTC	CASSPPGLRSHEQYF
TRBV5-1	TRBJ1-1	few	.	TGCGCCAGCAGCTCGGGGGAACCGGGTTCTGAAGCTTTCTTT	CASSSGEPGSEAFF
TRBV4-2	TRBJ2-5	.	TRBD2	TGTGCCAGCAGCCACAAGATTATAGCGGGAGAGGAGACCCAGTACTTC	CASSHKIIAGEETQYF
TRBV30	TRBJ1-6	few	.	TGTGCCTGGAGTGTCGACTTGGGAGGTAATTCACCCCTCCACTTT	CAWSVDLGGNSPLHF
TRBV12-5	TRBJ2-2	.	TRBD1	TGTGCTAGTGCTTCTGGGACAGGGAACACCGGGGAGCTGTTTTTT	CASASGTGNTGELFF
TRBV4-1	TRBJ1-4	.	.	TGCGCCAGCAGCCAAGATCATGAACAAATTAATGAAAAACTGTTTTTT	CASSQDHEQINEKLFF
TRBV30	TRBJ1-5	.	TRBD1	TGTGCCTGGAGTGCCAAGGGGACAGGGGGAAGCAATCAGCCCCAGCATTTT	CAWSAKGTGGSNQPQHF
TRBV9	TRBJ1-5	.	.	TGTGCCAGCAGCGTAGGTAGGACTAAGAGCAATCAGCCCCAGCATTTT	CASSVGRTKSNQPQHF
TRBV28	TRBJ2-3	.	TRBD2	TGTGCCAGCCGGACTAGCGGGAGGGCAGGGACGCAGTATTTT	CASRTSGRAGTQYF
TRBV5-4	TRBJ2-3	.	TRBD2	TGTGCCAGCAGCCTAACTAGCGGGAGTCTGCTAGATACGCAGTATTTT	CASSLTSGSLLDTQYF
TRBV2	TRBJ2-2	.	TRBD1	TGTGCCAGCAGTGAAATGGGACAGGGGACCGGGGAGCTGTTTTTT	CASSEMGQGTGELFF
TRBV9	TRBJ2-7	.	.	TGTGCCAGCTCTCAGGAATTTGTTTCCTACGAGCAGTACTTC	CASSQEFVSYEQYF
TRBV5-5	TRBJ2-2	.	.	TGTGCCAGCAGCTTGGTAAGGGGTGCGAACACCGGGGAGCTGTTTTTT	CASSLVRGANTGELFF
TRBV10-3	TRBJ1-6	.	.	TGTGCCATCCGGGAGGGGGTCGGGGGGTCACCCCTCCACTTT	CAIREGVGGSPLHF
TRBV28	TRBJ1-4	.	.	TGTGCCAGCGGCGGGACCCTAGGTGAAAAACTGTTTTTT	CASGGTLGEKLFF
TRBV19	TRBJ1-1	.	.	TGTGCCAGTAGTATGGGCAGGATGAACACTGAAGCTTTCTTT	CASSMGRMNTEAFF
TRBV5-1	TRBJ2-7	medium-sized	.	TGCGCCAGCAGCTCAGGGACTCTTAACTACGAGCAGTACTTC	CASSSGTLNYEQYF
TRBV18	TRBJ1-4	once	.	TGTGCCAGCTCACCGGCAGGGGCAGGTGAAAAACTGTTTTTT	CASSPAGAGEKLFF
TRBV6-5	TRBJ1-6	.	TRBD1	TGTGCCAGCAGTTACTCTATAAGACAGGGGAATTCACCCCTCCACTTT	CASSYSIRQGNSPLHF
TRBV19	TRBJ1-1	.	.	TGTGCCAGTAGAGTTCGGGGGGCAGCTGAAGCTTTCTTT	CASRVRGAAEAFF